The T cell receptor beta chain under discussion was sequenced for a study of blood T cell repertoires in COVID-19. Sequenced by immunoSEQ multiplex PCR; TCRdb stores in-frame clones only, minus some. This sample has tens of thousands of clones; less than 95% occur once, and the top ten carry 6.2%. V trimming: 3 bases; J trimming: 4 bases; junction bases outside the gene matches: 3. From germline, CDR1 is SGHVS and CDR2 FQNEAQ. The CDR3 has 14 residues. The genes are TRBV7-8 and TRBJ1-3; 7 nucleotides match TRBD1. The origin of this receptor is a man in his forties with acute or convalescent COVID-19. The sequencing input was peripheral blood. DNA of the CDR3: TGTGCCAGCAGCTTTGCGGACAGGGGAAACACCATATATTTT. It specifies CASSFADRGNTIYF.